Listed here is a single T cell receptor beta chain. Germline V gene sequence: CDR1 MGHRA, CDR2 YSYEKL. There are 14 residues in the CDR3. V lost 0 bases and J 3 bases, leaving 8 bases between the germline ends. This entry comes from a study of cytomegalovirus exposure and HLA in healthy donors. PCR used 60 Vbeta primers and 13 Jbeta primers. Profiled with immunoSEQ multiplex PCR; TCRdb holds only in-frame clones, not every one. This sample carries around 71,000 clones, with approximately 1.8% going to the ten biggest clones. Sequenced sample: PBMCs. The rearrangement uses TRBV4-1 and TRBJ1-2; unclear D gene. The receptor was isolated from a woman in her 30s in good health and CMV-seronegative. In nucleotides, the CDR3 is TGCGCCAGCAGCCAAGAAACGGGATACTATGGCTACACCTTC. This sequence encodes CASSQETGYYGYTF.